This T cell receptor beta chain was recovered during a study of blood T cells in healthy people across ages. It was with a sample-barcoded 5' primer and a J-beta primer mix that a second PCR of roughly 7 to 12 cycles was run. Each CDR3 protein gets one entry after TCRdb re-called the 5' RACE reads with MiXCR. Of some 900,000 distinct CDR3 sequences in the sample, under 50% were seen once. This clonotype was found a few times. What was sequenced was blood. The receptor comes from a man aged 30 to 39 in good health.

Here the CDR3 reads CASSQVLSSYGYTF. The CDR3 DNA is TGCGCCAGCAGCCAAGTGCTGAGTAGCTATGGCTACACCTTC. This chain uses TRBV4-1 with TRBJ1-2; D not resolved. The CDR3 extends over 14 amino acids. V was clipped by 1 base and J by 4 bases, with 10 bases between them. The germline V gene has CDR1 MGHRA and CDR2 YSYEKL.